This T cell receptor (beta chain) was found in a study of blood T cell repertoires in COVID-19. Study-level background: Sites in the United States, Italy and Spain provided acute and convalescent COVID-19 samples. T cells, B-cell-depleted T cells, or PBMCs provided the cDNA or gDNA that served as material.

In the study's own analysis: Amplification with reference gene primers provided the estimates of nucleated cell counts. Method: immunoSEQ multiplex PCR; TCRdb's copy keeps in-frame clones and lacks some. D and trimming were read from the DNA, whereas the V and J calls and clone size are those reported in that table. Among tens of thousands of clones listed, 75% to 90% were seen once. The germline V gene encodes CDR1 MNHEY and CDR2 SVGAGI. Deletions cut 6 bases from V and 1 base from J, with 12 bases between. CDR3 length: 14 residues. The material sequenced was peripheral blood. This chain joins TRBV6-5 and TRBJ2-5; D is undetermined. This receptor was obtained from a human donor in a cohort sampled during active COVID-19. The CDR3 here is CASSQVGSQETQYF. The CDR3 DNA is TGTGCCAGCAGCCAGGTGGGCTCCCAAGAGACCCAGTACTTC.